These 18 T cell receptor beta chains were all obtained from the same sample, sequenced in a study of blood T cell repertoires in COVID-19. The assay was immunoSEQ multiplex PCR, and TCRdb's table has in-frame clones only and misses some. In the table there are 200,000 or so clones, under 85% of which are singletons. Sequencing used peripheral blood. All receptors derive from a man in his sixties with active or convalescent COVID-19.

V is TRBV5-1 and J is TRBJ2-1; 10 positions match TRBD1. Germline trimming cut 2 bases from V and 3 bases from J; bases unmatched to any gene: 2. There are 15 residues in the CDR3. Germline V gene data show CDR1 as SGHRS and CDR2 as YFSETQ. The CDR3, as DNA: TGCGCCAGCAGCTTTGACAGGGGGCGCTACAATGAGCAGTTCTTC. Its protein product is CASSFDRGRYNEQFF.

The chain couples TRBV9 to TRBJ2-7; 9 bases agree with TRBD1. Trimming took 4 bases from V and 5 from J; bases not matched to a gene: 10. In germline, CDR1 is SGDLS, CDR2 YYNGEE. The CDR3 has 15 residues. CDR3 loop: CASSPQRRTGDEQYF. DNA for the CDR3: TGTGCCAGCAGCCCTCAGAGGCGGACAGGGGACGAGCAGTACTTC.

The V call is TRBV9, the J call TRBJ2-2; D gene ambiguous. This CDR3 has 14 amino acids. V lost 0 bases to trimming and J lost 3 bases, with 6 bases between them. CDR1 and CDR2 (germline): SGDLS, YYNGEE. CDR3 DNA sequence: TGTGCCAGCAGCGTAGACTTATACACCGGGGAGCTGTTTTTT. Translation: CASSVDLYTGELFF.

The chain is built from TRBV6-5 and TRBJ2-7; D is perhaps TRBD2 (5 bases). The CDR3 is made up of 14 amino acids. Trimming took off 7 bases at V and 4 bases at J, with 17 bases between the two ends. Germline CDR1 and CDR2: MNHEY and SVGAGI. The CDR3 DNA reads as TGTGCCAGCACCGCCGCCGGGGTGGGATACGAGCAGTACTTC. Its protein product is CASTAAGVGYEQYF.

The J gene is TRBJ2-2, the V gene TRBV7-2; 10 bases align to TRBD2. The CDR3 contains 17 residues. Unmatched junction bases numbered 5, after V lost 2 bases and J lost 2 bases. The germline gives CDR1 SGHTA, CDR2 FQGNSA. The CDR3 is CASSLRLAGVNTGELFF. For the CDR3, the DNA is TGTGCCAGCAGCTTACGGCTAGCGGGAGTTAACACCGGGGAGCTGTTTTTT.

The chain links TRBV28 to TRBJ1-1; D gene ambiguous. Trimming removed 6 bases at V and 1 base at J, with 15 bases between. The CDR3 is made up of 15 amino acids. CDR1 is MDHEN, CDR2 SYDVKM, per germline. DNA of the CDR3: TGTGCCAGCAGGCCTGAGGGTAGAGAGAACACTGAAGCTTTCTTT. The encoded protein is CASRPEGRENTEAFF.

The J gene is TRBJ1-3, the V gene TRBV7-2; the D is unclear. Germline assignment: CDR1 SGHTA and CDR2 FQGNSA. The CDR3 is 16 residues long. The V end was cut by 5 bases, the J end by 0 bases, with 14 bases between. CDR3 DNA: TGTGCCAGCAGCCCCTCGCCGCGGATCTCTGGAAACACCATATATTTT. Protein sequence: CASSPSPRISGNTIYF. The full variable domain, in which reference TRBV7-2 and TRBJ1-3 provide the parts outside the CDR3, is GAGVSQSPSNKVTEKGKDVELRCDPISGHTALYWYRQSLGQGLEFLIYFQGNSAPDKSGLPSDRFSAERTGGSVSTLTIQRTQQEDSAVYLCASSPSPRISGNTIYFGEGSWLTVV.

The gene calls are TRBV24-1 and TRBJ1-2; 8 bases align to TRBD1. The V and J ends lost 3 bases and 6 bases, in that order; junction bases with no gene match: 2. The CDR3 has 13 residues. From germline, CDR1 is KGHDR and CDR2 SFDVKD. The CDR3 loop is CATSDQGADGYTF. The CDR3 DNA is TGTGCCACCAGTGATCAGGGGGCCGATGGCTACACCTTC.

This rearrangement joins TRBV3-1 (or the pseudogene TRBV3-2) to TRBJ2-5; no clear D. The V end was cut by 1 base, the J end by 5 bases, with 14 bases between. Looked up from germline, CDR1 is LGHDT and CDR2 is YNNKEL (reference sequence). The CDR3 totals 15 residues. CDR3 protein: CASSQALSRQETQYF. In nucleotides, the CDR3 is TGTGCCAGCAGCCAAGCCTTATCGAGGCAGGAGACCCAGTACTTC.

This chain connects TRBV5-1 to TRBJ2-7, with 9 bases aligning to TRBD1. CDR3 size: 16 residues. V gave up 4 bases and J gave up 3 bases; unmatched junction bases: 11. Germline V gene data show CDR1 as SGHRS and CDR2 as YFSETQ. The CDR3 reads CASSPIDGTGIYEQYF. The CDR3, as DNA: TGCGCCAGCAGCCCAATAGATGGGACAGGGATCTACGAGCAGTACTTC.

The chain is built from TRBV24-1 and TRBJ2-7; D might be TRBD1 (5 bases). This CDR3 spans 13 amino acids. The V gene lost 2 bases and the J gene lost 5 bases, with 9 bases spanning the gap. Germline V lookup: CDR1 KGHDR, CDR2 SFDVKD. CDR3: CATSDSRVHEQYF. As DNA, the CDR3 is TGTGCCACCAGTGATTCCAGGGTCCACGAGCAGTACTTC.

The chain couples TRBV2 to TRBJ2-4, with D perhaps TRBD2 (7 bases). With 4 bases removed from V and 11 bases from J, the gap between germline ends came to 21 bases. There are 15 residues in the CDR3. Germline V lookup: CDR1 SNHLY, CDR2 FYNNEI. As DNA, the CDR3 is TGTGCCAGCAGTGCAGAGGGGGGGGTTGGTCACGTTCAGTACTTC. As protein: CASSAEGGVGHVQYF.

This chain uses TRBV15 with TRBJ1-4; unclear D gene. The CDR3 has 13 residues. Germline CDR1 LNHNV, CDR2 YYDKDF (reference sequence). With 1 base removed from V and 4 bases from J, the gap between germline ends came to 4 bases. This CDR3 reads CATSRARNEKLFF. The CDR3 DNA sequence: TGTGCCACCAGCAGAGCCCGTAATGAAAAACTGTTTTTT.

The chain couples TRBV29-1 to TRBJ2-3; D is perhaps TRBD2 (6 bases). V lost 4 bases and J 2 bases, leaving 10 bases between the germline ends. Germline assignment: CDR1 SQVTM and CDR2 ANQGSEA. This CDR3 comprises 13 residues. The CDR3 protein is CSVGRANTDTQYF. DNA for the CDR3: TGCAGCGTTGGGAGGGCGAACACAGATACGCAGTATTTT.

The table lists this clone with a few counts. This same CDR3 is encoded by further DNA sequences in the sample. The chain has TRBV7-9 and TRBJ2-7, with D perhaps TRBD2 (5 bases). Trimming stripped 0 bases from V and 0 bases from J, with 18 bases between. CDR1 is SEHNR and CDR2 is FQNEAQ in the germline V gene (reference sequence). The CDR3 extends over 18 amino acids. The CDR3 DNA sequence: TGTGCCAGCAGCTTAGCTCGTGGAGCCAGCCTAGCCTCCTACGAGCAGTACTTC. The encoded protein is CASSLARGASLASYEQYF.

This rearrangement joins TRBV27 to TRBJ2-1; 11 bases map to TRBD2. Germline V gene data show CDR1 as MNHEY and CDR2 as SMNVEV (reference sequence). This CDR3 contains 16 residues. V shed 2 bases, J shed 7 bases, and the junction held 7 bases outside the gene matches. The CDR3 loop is CASSLKPGLAVNEQFF. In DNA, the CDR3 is TGTGCCAGCAGTTTAAAGCCGGGACTAGCGGTTAATGAGCAGTTCTTC.

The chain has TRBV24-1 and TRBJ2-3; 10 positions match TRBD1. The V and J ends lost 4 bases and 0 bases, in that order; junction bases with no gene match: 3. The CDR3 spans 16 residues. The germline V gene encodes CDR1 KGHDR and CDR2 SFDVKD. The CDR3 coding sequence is TGTGCCACCAGTGACCCGGGACAGGGGAGCACAGATACGCAGTATTTT. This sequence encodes CATSDPGQGSTDTQYF.

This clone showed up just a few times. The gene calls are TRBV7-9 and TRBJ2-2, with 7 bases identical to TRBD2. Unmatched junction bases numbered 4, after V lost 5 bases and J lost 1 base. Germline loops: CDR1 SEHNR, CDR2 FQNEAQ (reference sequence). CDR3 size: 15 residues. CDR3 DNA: TGTGCCAGCAGCCCGACTAGCCGGAACACCGGGGAGCTGTTTTTT. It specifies CASSPTSRNTGELFF. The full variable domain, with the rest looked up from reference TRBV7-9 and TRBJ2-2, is DTGVSQNPRHKITKRGQNVTFRCDPISEHNRLYWYRQTLGQGPEFLTYFQNEAQLEKSRLLSDRFSAERPKGSFSTLEIQRTEQGDSAMYLCASSPTSRNTGELFFGEGSRLTVL.